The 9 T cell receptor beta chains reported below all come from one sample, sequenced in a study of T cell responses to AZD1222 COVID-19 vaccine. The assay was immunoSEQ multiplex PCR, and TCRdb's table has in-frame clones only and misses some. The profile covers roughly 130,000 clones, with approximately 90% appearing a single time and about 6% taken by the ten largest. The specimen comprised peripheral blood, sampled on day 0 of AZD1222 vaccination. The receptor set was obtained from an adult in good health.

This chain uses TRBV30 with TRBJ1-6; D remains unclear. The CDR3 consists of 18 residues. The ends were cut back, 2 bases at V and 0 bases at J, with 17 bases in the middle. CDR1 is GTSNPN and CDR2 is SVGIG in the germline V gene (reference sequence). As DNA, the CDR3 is TGTGCCTGGAGTCCCCAGCTCGGATCCCGCTCCTATAATTCACCCCTCCACTTT. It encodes CAWSPQLGSRSYNSPLHF. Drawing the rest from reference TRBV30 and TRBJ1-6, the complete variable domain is SQTIHQWPATLVQPVGSPLSLECTVEGTSNPNLYWYRQAAGRGLQLLFYSVGIGQISSEVPQNLSASRPQDRQFILSSKKLLLSDSGFYLCAWSPQLGSRSYNSPLHFGNGTRLTVT.

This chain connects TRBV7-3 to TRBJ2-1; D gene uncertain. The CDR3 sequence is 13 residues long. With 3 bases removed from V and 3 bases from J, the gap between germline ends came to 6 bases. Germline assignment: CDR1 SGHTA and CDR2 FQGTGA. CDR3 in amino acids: CASSFTGYNEQFF. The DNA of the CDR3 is TGTGCCAGCAGCTTTACGGGCTACAATGAGCAGTTCTTC.

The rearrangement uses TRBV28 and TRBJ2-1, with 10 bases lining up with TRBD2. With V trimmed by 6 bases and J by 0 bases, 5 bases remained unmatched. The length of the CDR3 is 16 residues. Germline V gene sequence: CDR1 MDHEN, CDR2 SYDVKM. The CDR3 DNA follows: TGTGCCAGCAGCCCTAGCGGGAGAAGCTCCTACAATGAGCAGTTCTTC. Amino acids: CASSPSGRSSYNEQFF.

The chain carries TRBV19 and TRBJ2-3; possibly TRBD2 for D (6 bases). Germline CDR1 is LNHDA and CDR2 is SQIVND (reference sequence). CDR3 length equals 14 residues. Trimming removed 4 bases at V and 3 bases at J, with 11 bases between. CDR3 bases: TGTGCCAGTAGTAGCACCGGGACTACAGATACGCAGTATTTT. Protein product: CASSSTGTTDTQYF.

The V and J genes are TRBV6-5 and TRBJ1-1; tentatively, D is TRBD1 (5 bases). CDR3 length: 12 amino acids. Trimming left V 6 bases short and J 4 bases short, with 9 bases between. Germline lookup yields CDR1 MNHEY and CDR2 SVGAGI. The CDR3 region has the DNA TGTGCCAGCAGGGATGGGGGCACTGAAGCTTTCTTT. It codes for CASRDGGTEAFF.

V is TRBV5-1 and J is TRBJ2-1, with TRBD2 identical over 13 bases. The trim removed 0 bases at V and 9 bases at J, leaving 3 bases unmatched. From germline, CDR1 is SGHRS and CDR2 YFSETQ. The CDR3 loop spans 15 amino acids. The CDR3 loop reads CASSLVGTSGVEQFF. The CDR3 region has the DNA TGCGCCAGCAGCTTGGTTGGGACTAGCGGGGTTGAGCAGTTCTTC.

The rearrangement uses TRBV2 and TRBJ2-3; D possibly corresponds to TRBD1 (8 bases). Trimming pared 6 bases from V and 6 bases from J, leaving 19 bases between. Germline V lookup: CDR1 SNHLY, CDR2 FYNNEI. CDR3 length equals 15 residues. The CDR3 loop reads CASRGGTGRRDTQYF. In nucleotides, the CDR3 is TGTGCCAGCAGGGGGGGGACAGGCCGACGGGATACGCAGTATTTT.

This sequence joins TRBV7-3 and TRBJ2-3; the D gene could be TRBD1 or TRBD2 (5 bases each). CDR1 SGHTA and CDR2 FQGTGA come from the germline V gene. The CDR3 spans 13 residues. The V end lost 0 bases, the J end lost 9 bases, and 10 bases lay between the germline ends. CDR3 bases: TGTGCCAGCAGCTTAACCCCTGGGGGAACGCAGTATTTT. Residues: CASSLTPGGTQYF.

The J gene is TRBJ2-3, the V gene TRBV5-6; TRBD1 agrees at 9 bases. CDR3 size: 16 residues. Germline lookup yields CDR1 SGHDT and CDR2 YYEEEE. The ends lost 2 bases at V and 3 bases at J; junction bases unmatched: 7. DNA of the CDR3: TGTGCCAGCAGCTTACAGGGGGCCTCGCCTACAGATACGCAGTATTTT. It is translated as CASSLQGASPTDTQYF.